This T cell receptor beta chain was sequenced during a study of CD8 T cells in Susac syndrome. The wider study: Patients with Susac syndrome were therapy-naive, on corticosteroids, or on intravenous immunoglobulin alone at blood draw.

The V gene lost 1 base and the J gene lost 5 bases, with 21 bases spanning the gap. Germline lookup yields CDR1 SGHVS and CDR2 FQNEAQ. CDR3 size: 17 residues. Reverse transcription of roughly 0.45 to 1 ug RNA was carried out with random hexamers. Amplification of TCR beta CDR3 across 54 Vbeta and 13 Jbeta was performed with immunoSEQ multiplex PCR. One entry per CDR3 protein, called by TCRdb with MiXCR from the immunoSEQ multiplex PCR reads. Counted here are some 99,000 distinct CDR3 sequences, roughly 94% occurring once; the ten biggest clones make up approximately 0.3%. The chain has TRBV7-8 and TRBJ2-7, with D possibly being TRBD2 (6 bases). This sequence was found in a human donor with Susac syndrome. Sequencing used CD4+ T cells from PBMCs. The CDR3 here is CASSLVFRVAVKNEQYF. In nucleotides, the CDR3 is TGTGCCAGCAGCTTAGTATTCCGCGTAGCGGTGAAAAACGAGCAGTACTTC.